The sequence of this T cell receptor (beta chain) was determined in a study of T cell changes during pregnancy in multiple sclerosis. Only in-frame clones appear in the TCRdb table, and some are missing; sequencing was by immunoSEQ multiplex PCR. The table has about 52,000 clones, 92% seen once. The CDR3 is 17 amino acids. Germline V gives CDR1 LNHDA, CDR2 SQIVND (reference sequence). V lost 5 bases and J lost 4, with 23 bases in between. The chain couples TRBV19 to TRBJ1-2; tentatively, D is TRBD1 (6 bases). This receptor was taken from a female donor in good health, enrolled as a control in a pregnancy study. Here the sequenced sample was CD4+ T cells from peripheral blood mononuclear cells, taken after pregnancy. The DNA of the CDR3 is TGTGCCAGTAGTGCCCGGACAGTACCAAAAAGTCTCTATGGCTACACCTTC. This sequence encodes CASSARTVPKSLYGYTF. Full variable domain (rest looked up from reference TRBV19 and TRBJ1-2): DGGITQSPKYLFRKEGQNVTLSCEQNLNHDAMYWYRQDPGQGLRLIYYSQIVNDFQKGDIAEGYSVSREKKESFPLTVTSAQKNPTAFYLCASSARTVPKSLYGYTFGSGTRLTVV.